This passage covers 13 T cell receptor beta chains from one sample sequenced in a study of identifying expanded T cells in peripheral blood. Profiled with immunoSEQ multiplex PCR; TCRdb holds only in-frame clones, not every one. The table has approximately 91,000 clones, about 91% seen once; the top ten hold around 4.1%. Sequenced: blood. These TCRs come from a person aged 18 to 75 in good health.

Here the CDR3 DNA reads TGTGCCAGCAGTACAGGACAAAACTACGAGCAGTACTTC. Translation gives CASSTGQNYEQYF. The rearrangement links TRBV6-1 to TRBJ2-7; tentatively, D is TRBD1 (5 bases). This CDR3 spans 13 amino acids. The germline V gene has CDR1 MNHNS and CDR2 SASEGT. V lost 5 bases and J lost 3, with 11 bases in between.

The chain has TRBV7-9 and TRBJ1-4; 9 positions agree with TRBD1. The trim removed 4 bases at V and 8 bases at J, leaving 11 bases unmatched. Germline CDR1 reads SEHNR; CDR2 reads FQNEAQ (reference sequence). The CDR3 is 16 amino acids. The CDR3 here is CASSSSGTGFSEKLFF. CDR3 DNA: TGTGCCAGCAGCTCCTCCGGGACAGGGTTTAGCGAAAAACTGTTTTTT.

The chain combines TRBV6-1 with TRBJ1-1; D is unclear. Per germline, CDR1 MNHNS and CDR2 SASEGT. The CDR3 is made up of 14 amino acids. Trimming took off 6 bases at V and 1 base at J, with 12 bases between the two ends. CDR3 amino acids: CASRGRAANTEAFF. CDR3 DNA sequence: TGTGCCAGCAGAGGCCGGGCCGCGAACACTGAAGCTTTCTTT.

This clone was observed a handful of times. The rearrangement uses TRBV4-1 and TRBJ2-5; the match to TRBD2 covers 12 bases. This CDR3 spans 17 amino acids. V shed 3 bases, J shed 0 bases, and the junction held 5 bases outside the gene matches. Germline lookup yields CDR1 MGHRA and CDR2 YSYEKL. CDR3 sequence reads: CASSHASGGENQETQYF. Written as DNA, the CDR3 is TGCGCCAGCAGCCATGCTAGCGGGGGGGAGAACCAAGAGACCCAGTACTTC.

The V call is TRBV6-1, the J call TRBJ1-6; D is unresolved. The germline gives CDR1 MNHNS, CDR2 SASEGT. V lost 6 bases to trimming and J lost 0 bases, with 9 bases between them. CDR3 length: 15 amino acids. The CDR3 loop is CASRVSSSYNSPLHF. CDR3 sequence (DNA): TGTGCCAGCAGAGTTTCTAGCTCCTATAATTCACCCCTCCACTTT.

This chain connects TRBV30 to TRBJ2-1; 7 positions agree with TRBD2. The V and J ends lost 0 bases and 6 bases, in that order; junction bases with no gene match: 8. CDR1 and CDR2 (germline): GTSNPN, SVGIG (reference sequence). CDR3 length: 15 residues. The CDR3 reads CAWSVLPGGRNEQFF. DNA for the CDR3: TGTGCCTGGAGTGTATTGCCGGGAGGTCGCAATGAGCAGTTCTTC.

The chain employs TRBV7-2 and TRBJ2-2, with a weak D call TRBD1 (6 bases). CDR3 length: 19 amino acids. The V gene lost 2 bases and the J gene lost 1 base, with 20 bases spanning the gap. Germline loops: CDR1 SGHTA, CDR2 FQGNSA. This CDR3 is CASSLRFPRGNLNTGELFF. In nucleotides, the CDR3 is TGTGCCAGCAGCTTACGTTTTCCCAGGGGCAATCTGAACACCGGGGAGCTGTTTTTT. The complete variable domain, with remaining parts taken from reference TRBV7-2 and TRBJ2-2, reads GAGVSQSPSNKVTEKGKDVELRCDPISGHTALYWYRQSLGQGLEFLIYFQGNSAPDKSGLPSDRFSAERTGGSVSTLTIQRTQQEDSAVYLCASSLRFPRGNLNTGELFFGEGSRLTVL.

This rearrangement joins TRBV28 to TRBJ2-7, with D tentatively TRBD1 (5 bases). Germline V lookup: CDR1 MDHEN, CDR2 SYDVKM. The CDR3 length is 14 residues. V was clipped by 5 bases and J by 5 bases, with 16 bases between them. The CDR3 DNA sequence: TGTGCCAGCAGTATACTATCAGGGATCCACGAGCAGTACTTC. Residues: CASSILSGIHEQYF.

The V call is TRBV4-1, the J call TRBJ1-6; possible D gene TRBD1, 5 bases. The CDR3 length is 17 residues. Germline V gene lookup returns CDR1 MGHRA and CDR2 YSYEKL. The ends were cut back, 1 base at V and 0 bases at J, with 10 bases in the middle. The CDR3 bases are TGCGCCAGCAGCCAAGTGCAGGGAAGCTCCTATAATTCACCCCTCCACTTT. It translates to CASSQVQGSSYNSPLHF.

The CDR3 reads CASSSALSGNTIYF. Here the CDR3 DNA reads TGTGCCAGCAGTTCCGCTTTGTCTGGAAACACCATATATTTT. The chain employs TRBV27 and TRBJ1-3; D unresolved. The V gene lost 4 bases and the J gene lost 1 base, with 8 bases spanning the gap. Germline V gene sequence: CDR1 MNHEY, CDR2 SMNVEV (reference sequence). There are 14 residues in the CDR3.

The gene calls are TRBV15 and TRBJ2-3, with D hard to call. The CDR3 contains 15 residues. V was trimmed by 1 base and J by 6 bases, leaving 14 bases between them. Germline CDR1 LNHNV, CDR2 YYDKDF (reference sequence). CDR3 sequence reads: CATSRGAFKTDTQYF. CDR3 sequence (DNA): TGTGCCACCAGCAGAGGGGCATTCAAAACGGATACGCAGTATTTT.

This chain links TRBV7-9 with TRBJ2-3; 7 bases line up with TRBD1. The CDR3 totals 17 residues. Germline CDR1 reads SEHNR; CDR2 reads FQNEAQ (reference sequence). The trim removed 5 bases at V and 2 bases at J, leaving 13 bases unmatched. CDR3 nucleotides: TGTGCCAGCAGCCGCCCGACAGGGTCCCACCTCACAGATACGCAGTATTTT. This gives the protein CASSRPTGSHLTDTQYF.

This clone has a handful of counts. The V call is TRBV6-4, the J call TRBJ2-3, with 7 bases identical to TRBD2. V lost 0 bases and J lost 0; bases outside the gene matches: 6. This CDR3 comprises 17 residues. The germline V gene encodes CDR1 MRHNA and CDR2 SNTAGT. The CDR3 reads CASSDSVASGSTDTQYF. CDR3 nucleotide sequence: TGTGCCAGCAGTGACTCGGTCGCTAGCGGTAGCACAGATACGCAGTATTTT.